Detailed here is one TCR beta chain. This entry belongs to a study of blood T cell repertoires in COVID-19. Turning to the study itself: Samples representing acute and convalescent COVID-19 were sourced from the United States, Italy and Spain. PBMCs, B-cell-depleted T cells, or T cells provided the cDNA or gDNA that made up the material.

Germline-derived CDR1 and CDR2 are KGHSH and LQKENI. There are 13 residues in the CDR3. V lost 0 bases and J 3 bases, leaving 5 bases between the germline ends. The table came from immunoSEQ multiplex PCR; TCRdb's copy has only in-frame clones and leaves some out. The sample lists some 150,000 clones; around 79% were seen once. This sequence was found in a woman in her 70s with COVID-19, enrolled during active disease. Sequencing was done on a sample of peripheral blood. The chain couples TRBV18 to TRBJ2-5; possibly TRBD2 for D (5 bases). This CDR3 is CASSPPGEETQYF. CDR3 coding DNA: TGTGCCAGCTCACCACCCGGGGAAGAGACCCAGTACTTC.